A selection of T cell receptor beta chains follows, all from one sample in a study of blood T cell repertoires in COVID-19. Generated by immunoSEQ multiplex PCR, the TCRdb table keeps only in-frame clones and is missing some. The table lists about 100,000 clones, over 75% of them singletons, with roughly 5% in the top ten. The sequenced sample was peripheral blood. These receptors were obtained from a man aged 45-65 years with acute or convalescent COVID-19. Both conserved end residues are part of each CDR3. Fields, in order: CDR3 DNA, CDR3 protein, V gene, clone size, D gene, J gene. D genes are given only for firm matches. Clone size is given for some rows only: seen once, a few or many times, or a class if the clone is expanded.

CDR3nt: TGTGCCATCCGGGACTCTCAGAATTCACCCCTCCACTTT
CDR3aa: CAIRDSQNSPLHF
v_gene: TRBV6-5
abundance: NA
d_gene: NA
j_gene: TRBJ1-6

CDR3nt: TGTGCCAGCAGCCCCACCGGGGGATCAGGAAACACCATATATTTT
CDR3aa: CASSPTGGSGNTIYF
v_gene: TRBV9
abundance: NA
d_gene: NA
j_gene: TRBJ1-3

CDR3nt: TGTGCCAGTAGTTTCGACAGTGGAAACACCATATATTTT
CDR3aa: CASSFDSGNTIYF
v_gene: TRBV19
abundance: NA
d_gene: NA
j_gene: TRBJ1-3

CDR3nt: TGTGCCAGCAGTATGCCGGGACAGGGGGGAAAAGAGCAGTACTTC
CDR3aa: CASSMPGQGGKEQYF
v_gene: TRBV27
abundance: NA
d_gene: TRBD1
j_gene: TRBJ2-7

CDR3nt: TGTGCCAGCAGCTCCCGTCTCGGCGGGGAGCTGTTTTTT
CDR3aa: CASSSRLGGELFF
v_gene: TRBV7-9
abundance: NA
d_gene: NA
j_gene: TRBJ2-2

CDR3nt: TGTGCCAGCAGCTTAGTCGGTAATGAGCAGTTCTTC
CDR3aa: CASSLVGNEQFF
v_gene: TRBV7-8
abundance: NA
d_gene: NA
j_gene: TRBJ2-1

CDR3nt: TGTGCCAGCAGCTTCAGACTAGCGGGAGTTGCCGGAGATACGCAGTATTTT
CDR3aa: CASSFRLAGVAGDTQYF
v_gene: TRBV7-2
abundance: NA
d_gene: TRBD2
j_gene: TRBJ2-3

CDR3nt: TGTGCCAGTAGTATCCTCCCGACAGGGTTGTCACGTTCCAACTACAATGAGCAGTTCTTC
CDR3aa: CASSILPTGLSRSNYNEQFF
v_gene: TRBV19
abundance: NA
d_gene: TRBD1
j_gene: TRBJ2-1

CDR3nt: TGTGCCAGCGTCCCAGGGAGGCAGGCAGATACGCAGTATTTT
CDR3aa: CASVPGRQADTQYF
v_gene: TRBV27
abundance: once
d_gene: NA
j_gene: TRBJ2-3

CDR3nt: TGTGCCACCAGTGGGGCGGGAGGGACCAATGAGCAGTTCTTC
CDR3aa: CATSGAGGTNEQFF
v_gene: TRBV24-1
abundance: NA
d_gene: TRBD2
j_gene: TRBJ2-1

CDR3nt: TGTGCCAGCAGTTCCACAGGGAGCTCCTACGAGCAGTACTTC
CDR3aa: CASSSTGSSYEQYF
v_gene: TRBV6-5
abundance: NA
d_gene: NA
j_gene: TRBJ2-7

CDR3nt: TGTGCAAGTCGCTTAGGGGGGCACCTAGCGGGAGTTACCTACGAGCAGTACTTC
CDR3aa: CASRLGGHLAGVTYEQYF
v_gene: TRBV12-2
abundance: NA
d_gene: NA
j_gene: TRBJ2-7

CDR3nt: TGCGCCAGCAGCCAAGAAGGTTTACAGACCCTGTGGCACACTGAAGCTTTCTTT
CDR3aa: CASSQEGLQTLWHTEAFF
v_gene: TRBV4-1
abundance: NA
d_gene: NA
j_gene: TRBJ1-1

CDR3nt: TGTGCCAGTAGTTCGGACGGTTTGGGAGAGGGAAACACCATATATTTT
CDR3aa: CASSSDGLGEGNTIYF
v_gene: TRBV19
abundance: NA
d_gene: NA
j_gene: TRBJ1-3

CDR3nt: TGTGCCAGCAGCTTGCCTTCTACAGGGGGGTACGAGCAGTACTTC
CDR3aa: CASSLPSTGGYEQYF
v_gene: TRBV5-4
abundance: NA
d_gene: TRBD1
j_gene: TRBJ2-7

CDR3nt: TGTGCCAGCAGCGTAAAAGACGGGGGTATTACTGAAGCTTTCTTT
CDR3aa: CASSVKDGGITEAFF
v_gene: TRBV9
abundance: few
d_gene: NA
j_gene: TRBJ1-1

CDR3nt: TGTGCCAGCAGCCCCGGACAGGGGTATTCTGGAAACACCATATATTTT
CDR3aa: CASSPGQGYSGNTIYF
v_gene: TRBV5-6
abundance: NA
d_gene: TRBD1
j_gene: TRBJ1-3

CDR3nt: TGCGCCAGCAGCCCCCCGTCAGGGATGGTGAACGAGCAGTACTTC
CDR3aa: CASSPPSGMVNEQYF
v_gene: TRBV5-1
abundance: few
d_gene: NA
j_gene: TRBJ2-7

CDR3nt: TGTGCCAGCACCCGTCCCCGGCTAGCGGGAAGGACAGATACGCAGTATTTT
CDR3aa: CASTRPRLAGRTDTQYF
v_gene: TRBV2
abundance: NA
d_gene: TRBD2
j_gene: TRBJ2-3

CDR3nt: TGCGCCAGCAGTGTACAGGGGGGCCTCTACAATGAGCAGTTCTTC
CDR3aa: CASSVQGGLYNEQFF
v_gene: TRBV10-1
abundance: NA
d_gene: TRBD1
j_gene: TRBJ2-1

CDR3nt: TGTGCCACCAGCAGAGGACAGCTCTCTGGGGCCAACGTCCTGACTTTC
CDR3aa: CATSRGQLSGANVLTF
v_gene: TRBV15
abundance: NA
d_gene: NA
j_gene: TRBJ2-6

CDR3nt: TGTGCCAGCAGCCAAGGTAGCGGGAGGAGGTCTTTTTATGAGCAGTTCTTC
CDR3aa: CASSQGSGRRSFYEQFF
v_gene: TRBV3-1/TRBV3-2
abundance: once
d_gene: TRBD2
j_gene: TRBJ2-1

CDR3nt: TGTGCCAGCAGCCAAGGGCTAGCGGGAGATCTAACCGGGGAGCTGTTTTTT
CDR3aa: CASSQGLAGDLTGELFF
v_gene: TRBV3-1/TRBV3-2
abundance: once
d_gene: TRBD2
j_gene: TRBJ2-2

CDR3nt: TGCAGTGCTAGAGATCGGGGTGGCTACACCTTC
CDR3aa: CSARDRGGYTF
v_gene: TRBV20-1
abundance: NA
d_gene: NA
j_gene: TRBJ1-2

CDR3nt: TGTGCCAGCAGCTCTGCCTACGAGCAGTACTTC
CDR3aa: CASSSAYEQYF
v_gene: TRBV5-6
abundance: NA
d_gene: NA
j_gene: TRBJ2-7

CDR3nt: TGCGCCAGCAGCCAGTCCACTAGCGAAGGGTTCCTTAAGCAGTTCTTC
CDR3aa: CASSQSTSEGFLKQFF
v_gene: TRBV4-1
abundance: NA
d_gene: TRBD2
j_gene: TRBJ2-1

CDR3nt: TGCAGCGTAGACGCAGGGGTCTCTGGAAACACCATATATTTT
CDR3aa: CSVDAGVSGNTIYF
v_gene: TRBV29-1
abundance: NA
d_gene: NA
j_gene: TRBJ1-3

CDR3nt: TGTGCCCTAGGGCGGACAGCCGGTGGAGAGACCCAGTACTTC
CDR3aa: CALGRTAGGETQYF
v_gene: TRBV2
abundance: NA
d_gene: NA
j_gene: TRBJ2-5

CDR3nt: TGCAGCGTTGAAGCGCAGAACAGGGGAACGGCCGGGGAGCTGTTTTTT
CDR3aa: CSVEAQNRGTAGELFF
v_gene: TRBV29-1
abundance: NA
d_gene: TRBD1
j_gene: TRBJ2-2

CDR3nt: TGTGCCAGCGGGACCGGACAGGGAGGCTACAATGAGCAGTTCTTC
CDR3aa: CASGTGQGGYNEQFF
v_gene: TRBV6-5
abundance: NA
d_gene: TRBD1
j_gene: TRBJ2-1

CDR3nt: TGTGCCAGCAGTTTATCACTAGCGGGAAATGAGCAGTTCTTC
CDR3aa: CASSLSLAGNEQFF
v_gene: TRBV27
abundance: NA
d_gene: TRBD2
j_gene: TRBJ2-1

CDR3nt: TGTGCCAGCAGGACTCGGGACAACTACGAGCAGTACTTC
CDR3aa: CASRTRDNYEQYF
v_gene: TRBV27
abundance: NA
d_gene: NA
j_gene: TRBJ2-7

CDR3nt: TGTGCCAGCACCGAGCGTAAAGGCAATCAGCCCCAGCATTTT
CDR3aa: CASTERKGNQPQHF
v_gene: TRBV6-5
abundance: NA
d_gene: NA
j_gene: TRBJ1-5

CDR3nt: TGTGCCAGTAGCCGGACAGGTGGAAACACCATATATTTT
CDR3aa: CASSRTGGNTIYF
v_gene: TRBV19
abundance: NA
d_gene: TRBD1
j_gene: TRBJ1-3

CDR3nt: TGTGCCAGCAAAGGGGCGGGATTCGCCCTTTCAACCACAGATACGCAGTATTTT
CDR3aa: CASKGAGFALSTTDTQYF
v_gene: TRBV7-8
abundance: NA
d_gene: NA
j_gene: TRBJ2-3

CDR3nt: TGTGCCACCAGTGATCCTCGTCGACCGGCGGATGGCTACACCTTC
CDR3aa: CATSDPRRPADGYTF
v_gene: TRBV24-1
abundance: NA
d_gene: NA
j_gene: TRBJ1-2

CDR3nt: TGTGCCAGCAGCCACTTTACACGGGGTGAGACTGAAGCTTTCTTT
CDR3aa: CASSHFTRGETEAFF
v_gene: TRBV3-1/TRBV3-2
abundance: NA
d_gene: NA
j_gene: TRBJ1-1

CDR3nt: TGTGCCAGCAGCTTAGGGCTAGCGGGAAGCTACGAGCAGTACTTC
CDR3aa: CASSLGLAGSYEQYF
v_gene: TRBV7-2
abundance: NA
d_gene: TRBD2
j_gene: TRBJ2-7

CDR3nt: TGTGCCAGCTCCCCCGACAGGGCGGGTCAGCCCCAGCATTTT
CDR3aa: CASSPDRAGQPQHF
v_gene: TRBV18
abundance: once
d_gene: TRBD1
j_gene: TRBJ1-5

CDR3nt: TGTGCCACCAGCTCCGGAACAGGGGGTGCTACGACACCCTACGAGCAGTACTTC
CDR3aa: CATSSGTGGATTPYEQYF
v_gene: TRBV15
abundance: NA
d_gene: TRBD1
j_gene: TRBJ2-7

CDR3nt: TGCAGCGTTGACCCAGGGGGCGGGCTGAACTATGGCTACACCTTC
CDR3aa: CSVDPGGGLNYGYTF
v_gene: TRBV29-1
abundance: NA
d_gene: TRBD1
j_gene: TRBJ1-2

CDR3nt: TGTGCCAGCTCCGTGCCGGGACAACTAAGCTCCTACGAGCAGTACTTC
CDR3aa: CASSVPGQLSSYEQYF
v_gene: TRBV18
abundance: NA
d_gene: NA
j_gene: TRBJ2-7

CDR3nt: TGCGCCAGCGGTCGACAGGGCTCGGATGAAAAACTGTTTTTT
CDR3aa: CASGRQGSDEKLFF
v_gene: TRBV5-1
abundance: NA
d_gene: TRBD1
j_gene: TRBJ1-4

CDR3nt: TGTGCCAGCAGGGTACAGAACGCGGGGACTGAAGCTTTCTTT
CDR3aa: CASRVQNAGTEAFF
v_gene: TRBV2
abundance: NA
d_gene: NA
j_gene: TRBJ1-1

CDR3nt: TGTGCCAGCAGCCCGGGACAGGGGATGAACACTGAAGCTTTCTTT
CDR3aa: CASSPGQGMNTEAFF
v_gene: TRBV4-2
abundance: NA
d_gene: TRBD1
j_gene: TRBJ1-1

CDR3nt: TGTGCCAGCAGCTTAGCGCAGGCAGGGAACACTGAAGCTTTCTTT
CDR3aa: CASSLAQAGNTEAFF
v_gene: TRBV7-9
abundance: NA
d_gene: NA
j_gene: TRBJ1-1

CDR3nt: TGTGCCAGCAGCCCCCCCGGGACAGATTTTTATGGCTACACCTTC
CDR3aa: CASSPPGTDFYGYTF
v_gene: TRBV7-6
abundance: NA
d_gene: TRBD1
j_gene: TRBJ1-2

CDR3nt: TGTGCCAGTAGTCTCCGTGGAGGAGGAGGGGGCAATCAGCCCCAGCATTTT
CDR3aa: CASSLRGGGGGNQPQHF
v_gene: TRBV19
abundance: NA
d_gene: NA
j_gene: TRBJ1-5

CDR3nt: TGTGCCAGCTCACCGAAGGGACAGGGGATTTCACCCCTCCACTTT
CDR3aa: CASSPKGQGISPLHF
v_gene: TRBV18
abundance: NA
d_gene: TRBD1
j_gene: TRBJ1-6